This entry lists 5 T cell receptor beta chains sequenced from one sample in a study of shared clonotypes between healthy human individuals. Naive CD8 isolation took CD45RO-negative cells positively selected for CCR7 and excluded terminally differentiated effector memory CD45RA+ cells. Measured with immunoSEQ multiplex PCR; TCRdb has only the in-frame clones, and not every one. The sample yields about 580,000 clones, 98% seen once. The sample was naive CD8+ T cells sorted from blood. Receptor source: a man aged 25 to 45 in good health.

This sequence joins TRBV2 and TRBJ1-2; D not certain. Trimming removed 6 bases at V and 13 bases at J, with 15 bases between. The CDR3 is 11 residues long. The germline V gene encodes CDR1 SNHLY and CDR2 FYNNEI. In DNA form, the CDR3 reads TGTGCCAGCAGGGCGACGGACCTGGGCACCTTC. It translates to CASRATDLGTF.

This chain uses TRBV10-1 with TRBJ2-1; 7 bases agree with TRBD2. The CDR3 extends over 15 amino acids. Germline trimming cut 7 bases from V and 7 bases from J; bases unmatched to any gene: 13. The germline V gene has CDR1 WNHNN and CDR2 SYGVQD (reference sequence). DNA for the CDR3: TGCGCCAGCAAGTGGCGGCGGGAGTTAGTTAATGAGCAGTTCTTC. Translating gives CASKWRRELVNEQFF.

This rearrangement joins TRBV2 to TRBJ1-5, with D unresolved. Germline V gene lookup returns CDR1 SNHLY and CDR2 FYNNEI. Deletions cut 3 bases from V and 4 bases from J, with 10 bases between. The CDR3 totals 14 residues. CDR3 residues: CASSEMVGNQPQHF. The DNA of the CDR3 is TGTGCCAGCAGTGAGATGGTGGGTAATCAGCCCCAGCATTTT.

CDR3 coding DNA: TGCGCCAGCAGCCAAGACCCCCCGGGGGGAGCCCAAGAGACCCAGTACTTC. Translating gives CASSQDPPGGAQETQYF. This chain joins TRBV4-1 and TRBJ2-5, with 7 bases fitting TRBD2. The trim removed 0 bases at V and 1 base at J, leaving 8 bases unmatched. In germline, CDR1 is MGHRA, CDR2 YSYEKL. This CDR3 contains 17 residues.

The chain carries TRBV5-1 and TRBJ2-7, with no clear D. This CDR3 has 13 amino acids. Trimming cost V 2 bases and J 3 bases, with 9 bases left between them. Germline CDR1 and CDR2: SGHRS and YFSETQ. The CDR3, as DNA: TGCGCCAGCAGCTTCGCCAAATACTACGAGCAGTACTTC. Amino acid sequence: CASSFAKYYEQYF.